The 22 T cell receptor beta chains reported below all come from one sample, sequenced in a study of regulatory T cells in long-lasting Graves disease. Assembly of TCR beta libraries relied on iRepertoire HTBI primers together with Arm-PCR of CDR3 regions. TCRdb re-called the multiplex PCR reads with MiXCR, one entry per CDR3 protein. Here the sample spans approximately 470,000 distinct CDR3 sequences, around 20% being singletons. Time point here: persistent/refractory GD, antithyroid drugs over 5 years with positive TRAb. The TCR library was made from RNA that had been extracted from PBMCs in TRIzol. Sequenced material: peripheral blood mononuclear cells (PBMCs), taken when the disease was refractory, from a patient treated with antithyroid drugs. Receptors originate from a female donor with Graves disease.

Many counts were recorded for this clonotype. The chain uses TRBV5-1 and TRBJ1-2; D is possibly TRBD1 (6 bases). CDR3 length: 14 residues. Trimming shortened V by 4 bases and J by 2 bases, and 12 bases separated the two germline ends. Germline V lookup: CDR1 SGHRS, CDR2 YFSETQ. As DNA, the CDR3 is TGCGCCAGCAGCCCCGTCGGGACAAACTATGGCTACACCTTC. Amino acids: CASSPVGTNYGYTF.

This rearrangement joins TRBV5-1 to TRBJ1-4, with TRBD1 identical over 11 bases. This CDR3 is 15 amino acids long. Germline loops: CDR1 SGHRS, CDR2 YFSETQ. Germline trimming cut 5 bases from V and 8 bases from J; bases unmatched to any gene: 8. The CDR3 region has the DNA TGCGCCAGCAGAGCGGACAGGGGGCTTTACGAAAAACTGTTTTTT. Residues: CASRADRGLYEKLFF.

Concerning this clonotype itself: A clone one base away is much larger, so this may be a read error. The V and J genes are TRBV28 and TRBJ2-7; no reliable D call. V was cut by 5 bases and J by 1 base, with 12 bases left in between. The V gene's germline CDR1 is MDHEN and CDR2 SYDVKM. The CDR3 is 14 amino acids. The CDR3 sequence is CASSESSTSYEQYF. In DNA, the CDR3 is TGTGCCAGCAGTGAAAGCTCAACTTCCTACGAGCAGTACTTC.

The rearrangement joins TRBV19 to TRBJ2-7; D is possibly TRBD1 (6 bases). The length of the CDR3 is 14 residues. The V end lost 6 bases, the J end lost 2 bases, and 14 bases lay between the germline ends. From germline, CDR1 is LNHDA and CDR2 SQIVND (reference sequence). CDR3 sequence reads: CASRRRDNPYEQYF. Written as DNA, the CDR3 is TGTGCCAGTAGACGCCGGGACAACCCCTACGAGCAGTACTTC.

V gene TRBV6-5 combines with J gene TRBJ2-6; D possibly uses TRBD1 or TRBD2 (5 bases each). Germline V gives CDR1 MNHEY, CDR2 SVGAGI. Trimming left V 2 bases short and J 4 bases short, with 18 bases between. This CDR3 is built from 18 residues. In DNA, the CDR3 is TGTGCCAGCAGTTACGCGGACACTCTATCGGGGGGGGCCAACGTCCTGACTTTC. Translating gives CASSYADTLSGGANVLTF.

This clonotype has ten or more counts. The chain couples TRBV2 to TRBJ1-1, with TRBD1 matching 9 bases. V was clipped by 4 bases and J by 7 bases; unmatched bases: 4. The germline V gene has CDR1 SNHLY and CDR2 FYNNEI. The CDR3 loop spans 13 amino acids. As DNA, the CDR3 is TGTGCCAGCAGTGGAGGGACAGGGAATGAAGCTTTCTTT. Protein product: CASSGGTGNEAFF.

Remarks on this clonotype: A much larger clone differs from this one at a single base, so this may be a read error. The V and J genes are TRBV6-2 or TRBV6-3 and TRBJ2-7; TRBD1 agrees at 11 bases. This CDR3 region has 15 residues. Germline assignment: CDR1 MNHEY and CDR2 SVGEGT. The CDR3 loop reads CPSSGGTGGGYEQYF. DNA of the CDR3: TGTCCCAGCAGTGGTGGGACAGGGGGGGGCTACGAGCAGTACTTC.

This clonotype was counted a few times. The chain's CDR3 is CASSFETVLTDTQYF. The CDR3 DNA reads as TGCGCCAGCAGCTTTGAGACAGTGCTCACAGATACGCAGTATTTT. This chain links TRBV5-1 with TRBJ2-3, with D maybe TRBD1 (5 bases). Germline V gene data show CDR1 as SGHRS and CDR2 as YFSETQ. This CDR3 region has 15 residues. V was cut by 2 bases and J by 2 bases, with 12 bases left in between.

This chain joins TRBV19 and TRBJ2-7, with TRBD2 matching 14 bases. The J segment lost 6 bases and the V segment lost 3 bases, leaving 7 bases of the junction unmatched. Germline CDR1 reads LNHDA; CDR2 reads SQIVND (reference sequence). The CDR3 has 16 residues. The CDR3 coding sequence is TGTGCCAGTAGTATCTTGGGACTAGCGGGAGACTCCGAGCAGTACTTC. Translation gives CASSILGLAGDSEQYF. Drawing the rest from reference TRBV19 and TRBJ2-7, the complete variable domain is DGGITQSPKYLFRKEGQNVTLSCEQNLNHDAMYWYRQDPGQGLRLIYYSQIVNDFQKGDIAEGYSVSREKKESFPLTVTSAQKNPTAFYLCASSILGLAGDSEQYFGPGTRLTVT.

This clonotype has a handful of counts. This chain joins TRBV4-1 and TRBJ2-7; a possible D gene is TRBD2 (5 bases). This CDR3 has 15 residues. The V end lost 0 bases, the J end lost 2 bases, and 11 bases lay between the germline ends. CDR1 is MGHRA and CDR2 is YSYEKL in the germline V gene. CDR3 sequence (DNA): TGCGCCAGCAGCCAAGAAACGGAGGAGGCCTACGAGCAGTACTTC. Its protein product is CASSQETEEAYEQYF.

The genes are TRBV29-1 and TRBJ2-5, with 7 bases fitting TRBD2. Germline V gene sequence: CDR1 SQVTM, CDR2 ANQGSEA. Trimming removed 3 bases from V and 2 bases from J; junction bases left unmatched: 6. The CDR3 totals 14 residues. The CDR3 here is CSVEDFGGQETQYF. For the CDR3, the DNA is TGCAGCGTTGAGGACTTCGGGGGGCAAGAGACCCAGTACTTC.

This clonotype was counted ten times or more. The chain couples TRBV5-1 to TRBJ1-2; D might be TRBD1 (5 bases). V was pared by 3 bases and J by 3 bases, with 9 bases between. The CDR3 contains 13 residues. The germline V gene has CDR1 SGHRS and CDR2 YFSETQ. The CDR3, as DNA: TGCGCCAGCAGCTCTGCGACAGACTATGGCTACACCTTC. It codes for CASSSATDYGYTF.

This clonotype was recorded many times. V is TRBV15 and J is TRBJ2-5; the D is unclear. The CDR3 loop spans 12 amino acids. Germline loops: CDR1 LNHNV, CDR2 YYDKDF (reference sequence). The V and J ends lost 5 bases and 5 bases respectively, with 9 bases between them. CDR3 in DNA: TGTGCCACCAGCTCAGCGATGGAGACCCAGTACTTC. It encodes CATSSAMETQYF.

V and J are TRBV7-9 and TRBJ2-2, with TRBD2 identical over 8 bases. Unmatched junction bases numbered 7, after V lost 5 bases and J lost 5 bases. Germline V gene data show CDR1 as SEHNR and CDR2 as FQNEAQ (reference sequence). The CDR3 extends over 15 amino acids. CDR3 region: CASSQAGVGTGELFF. The CDR3 coding sequence is TGTGCCAGCAGCCAAGCGGGAGTGGGGACCGGGGAGCTGTTTTTT.

The chain has TRBV19 and TRBJ2-5, with 7 nucleotides matching TRBD2. This CDR3 region has 15 residues. V lost 6 bases to trimming and J lost 5 bases; unmatched junction nucleotides: 12. Germline-derived CDR1 and CDR2 are LNHDA and SQIVND (reference sequence). The CDR3 reads CASSPTRSSGETQYF. The CDR3, as DNA: TGTGCCAGTAGCCCCACCCGGAGTAGCGGGGAGACCCAGTACTTC.

This clonotype was counted between two and nine times. The chain employs TRBV27 and TRBJ2-2; the match to TRBD2 covers 8 bases. The CDR3 totals 14 residues. Germline loops: CDR1 MNHEY, CDR2 SMNVEV (reference sequence). With 2 bases clipped from V and 6 bases from J, the junction kept 2 bases outside the gene matches. CDR3 sequence: CASSLRREAGELFF. DNA for the CDR3: TGTGCCAGCAGTTTAAGGCGGGAGGCCGGGGAGCTGTTTTTT.

In its sample, this clonotype was seen many times. This chain connects TRBV11-2 to TRBJ1-2, with 8 bases lining up with TRBD1. Germline assignment: CDR1 SGHAT and CDR2 FQNNGV. With 4 bases clipped from V and 8 bases from J, the junction kept 9 bases outside the gene matches. This CDR3 is 14 amino acids long. In DNA form, the CDR3 reads TGTGCCAGCAGCTCCAACACAGGGGGTGAAGGCTACACCTTC. This translates into CASSSNTGGEGYTF.

CDR3 sequence reads: CASSISTGGNYGYTF. DNA for the CDR3: TGTGCCAGTAGTATCTCGACAGGGGGCAACTATGGCTACACCTTC. The chain employs TRBV19 and TRBJ1-2; 10 positions match TRBD1. The CDR3 spans 15 residues. Unmatched junction bases numbered 3, after V lost 3 bases and J lost 2 bases. CDR1 is LNHDA and CDR2 is SQIVND in the germline V gene (reference sequence).

For this clonotype: The junction shows a germline mismatch at one end, possibly a read error. Written as DNA, the CDR3 is TGTGCCAGCAGCTCAAAAACCGCCGGATCCTTCGCCTTC. It encodes CASSSKTAGSFAF. V is TRBV7-6 and J is TRBJ1-2; D is ambiguous. The CDR3 has 13 amino acids. Per the germline V gene, CDR1 is SGHVS and CDR2 is FNYEAQ. Variable domain in full (rest from reference TRBV7-6 and TRBJ1-2): GAGVSQSPRYKVTKRGQDVALRCDPISGHVSLYWYRQALGQGPEFLTYFNYEAQQDKSGLPNDRFSAERPEGSISTLTIQRTEQRDSAMYRCASSSKTAGSFAFGSGTRLTVV.

The V gene is TRBV12-3 or TRBV12-4, the J gene TRBJ1-5, with D hard to call. Trimming left V 3 bases short and J 8 bases short, with 8 bases between. The CDR3 spans 12 residues. The CDR3 protein is CASSFEWEPQHF. The CDR3 DNA follows: TGTGCCAGCAGTTTCGAATGGGAGCCCCAGCATTTT.

This clonotype was seen ten or more times. The chain uses TRBV30 and TRBJ2-2, with 7 bases lining up with TRBD1. V dropped 5 bases and J dropped 7; count of bases not matched to a gene: 7. The CDR3 contains 13 residues. Per the germline V gene, CDR1 is GTSNPN and CDR2 is SVGIG (reference sequence). The CDR3, as DNA: TGTGCCTGGGCGGCAGGGGGTAACGGGGAGCTGTTTTTT. It encodes CAWAAGGNGELFF.

This clonotype was recorded many times. The rearrangement uses TRBV28 and TRBJ1-5; D perhaps matches TRBD1 (6 bases). Trimming pared 2 bases from V and 7 bases from J, leaving 18 bases between. This CDR3 region has 16 residues. The germline V gene encodes CDR1 MDHEN and CDR2 SYDVKM. The CDR3 DNA reads as TGTGCCAGCAGTTTAGGTGTAGGGGGGTTAGGACAGCCCCAGCATTTT. This codes for CASSLGVGGLGQPQHF.